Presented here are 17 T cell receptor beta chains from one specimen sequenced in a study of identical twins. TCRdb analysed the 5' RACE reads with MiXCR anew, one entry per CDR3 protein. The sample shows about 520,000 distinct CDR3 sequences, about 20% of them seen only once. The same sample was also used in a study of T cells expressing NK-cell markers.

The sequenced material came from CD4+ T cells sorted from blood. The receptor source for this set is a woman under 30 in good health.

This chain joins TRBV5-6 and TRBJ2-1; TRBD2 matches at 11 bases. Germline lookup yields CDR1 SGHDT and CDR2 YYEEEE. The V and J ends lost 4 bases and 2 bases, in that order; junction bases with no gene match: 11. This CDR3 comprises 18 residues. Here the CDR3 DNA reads TGTGCCAGCAGCGCGGTTAGGACTAGCGGGTCCCCCTACAATGAGCAGTTCTTC. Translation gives CASSAVRTSGSPYNEQFF.

CDR3 nucleotides: TGTGCCAGCTCACCACGTCAGGGTCGGCAGTACTTC. Protein product: CASSPRQGRQYF. The chain couples TRBV18 to TRBJ2-7, with D possibly TRBD1 on 5 matching bases. Trimming removed 1 base at V and 9 bases at J, with 10 bases between. From germline, CDR1 is KGHSH and CDR2 LQKENI. The CDR3 extends over 12 amino acids.

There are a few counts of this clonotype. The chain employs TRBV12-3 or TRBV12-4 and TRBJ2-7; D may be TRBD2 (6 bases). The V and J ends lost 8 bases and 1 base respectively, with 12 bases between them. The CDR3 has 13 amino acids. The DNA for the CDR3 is TGTGCCAGCGCCCTGGCGGGATCCTACGAGCAGTACTTC. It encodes CASALAGSYEQYF.

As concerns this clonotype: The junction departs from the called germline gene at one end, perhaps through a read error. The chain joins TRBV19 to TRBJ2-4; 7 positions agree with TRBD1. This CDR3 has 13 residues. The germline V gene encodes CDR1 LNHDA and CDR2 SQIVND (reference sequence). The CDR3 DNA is TGTGCCAGTAGTACGCGAAATCGACAGGGATGGGTCTTC. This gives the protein CASSTRNRQGWVF.

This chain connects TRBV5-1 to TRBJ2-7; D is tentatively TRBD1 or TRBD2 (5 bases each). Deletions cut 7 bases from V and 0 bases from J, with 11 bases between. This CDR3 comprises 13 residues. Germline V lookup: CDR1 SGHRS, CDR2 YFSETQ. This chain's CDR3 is CASRRDASYEQYF. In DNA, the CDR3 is TGCGCCAGCCGACGGGACGCCTCCTACGAGCAGTACTTC.

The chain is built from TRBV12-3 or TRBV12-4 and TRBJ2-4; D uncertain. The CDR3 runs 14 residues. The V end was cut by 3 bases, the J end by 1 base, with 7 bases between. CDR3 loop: CASSFAGAKNIQYF. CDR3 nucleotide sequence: TGTGCCAGCAGTTTCGCAGGTGCCAAAAACATTCAGTACTTC.

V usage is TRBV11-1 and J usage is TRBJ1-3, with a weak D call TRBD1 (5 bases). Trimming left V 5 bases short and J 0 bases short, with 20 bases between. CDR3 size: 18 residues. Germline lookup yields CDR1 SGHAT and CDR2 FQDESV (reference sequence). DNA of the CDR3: TGTGCCAGCAGCAACCTTTTGACTGCGGACAACTCTGGAAACACCATATATTTT. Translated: CASSNLLTADNSGNTIYF.

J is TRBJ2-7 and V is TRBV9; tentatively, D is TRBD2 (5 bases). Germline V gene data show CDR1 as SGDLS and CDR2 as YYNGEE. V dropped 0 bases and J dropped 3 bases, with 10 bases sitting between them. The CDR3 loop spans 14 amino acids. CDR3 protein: CASSVGGKNYEQYF. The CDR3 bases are TGTGCCAGCAGCGTAGGAGGGAAGAACTACGAGCAGTACTTC.

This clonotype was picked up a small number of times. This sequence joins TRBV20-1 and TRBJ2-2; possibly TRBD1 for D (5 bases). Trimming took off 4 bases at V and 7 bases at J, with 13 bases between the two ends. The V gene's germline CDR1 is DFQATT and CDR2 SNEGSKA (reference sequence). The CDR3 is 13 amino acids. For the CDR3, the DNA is TGCAGTGCTACACAGGAGCGCGGCGGGGAGCTGTTTTTT. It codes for CSATQERGGELFF.

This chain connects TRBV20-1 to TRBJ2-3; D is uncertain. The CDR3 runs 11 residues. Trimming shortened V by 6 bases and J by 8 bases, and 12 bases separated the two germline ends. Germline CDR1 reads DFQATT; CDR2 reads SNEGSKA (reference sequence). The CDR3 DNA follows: TGCAGTGCCCTCGCTTTGGGTACGCAGTATTTT. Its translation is CSALALGTQYF.

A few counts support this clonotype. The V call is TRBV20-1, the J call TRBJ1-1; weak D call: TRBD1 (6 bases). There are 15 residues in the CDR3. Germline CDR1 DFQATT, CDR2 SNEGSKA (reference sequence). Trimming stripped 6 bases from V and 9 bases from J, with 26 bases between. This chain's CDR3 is CSASNLGGHSRKAFF. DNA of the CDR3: TGCAGTGCATCAAACCTTGGGGGCCATTCCCGAAAAGCTTTCTTT.

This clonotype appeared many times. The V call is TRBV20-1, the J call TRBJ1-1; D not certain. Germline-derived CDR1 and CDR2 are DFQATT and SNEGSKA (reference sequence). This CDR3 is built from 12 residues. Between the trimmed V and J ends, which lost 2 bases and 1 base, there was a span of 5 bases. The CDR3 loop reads CSARRQNTEAFF. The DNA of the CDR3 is TGCAGTGCTAGAAGGCAGAACACTGAAGCTTTCTTT.

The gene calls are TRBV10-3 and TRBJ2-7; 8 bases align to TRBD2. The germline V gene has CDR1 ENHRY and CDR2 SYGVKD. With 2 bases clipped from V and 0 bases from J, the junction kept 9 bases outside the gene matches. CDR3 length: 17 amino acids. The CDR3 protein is CAISEALAGPSSYEQYF. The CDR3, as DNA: TGTGCCATCAGTGAGGCCCTAGCGGGCCCGAGCTCCTACGAGCAGTACTTC.

CDR3 loop: CASSQDGRAGGAFF. The CDR3 nucleotides are TGCGCCAGCAGCCAAGACGGCAGGGCCGGGGGCGCTTTCTTT. The gene calls are TRBV4-3 and TRBJ1-1; a possible D gene is TRBD1 (6 bases). V lost 0 bases and J lost 11, with 16 bases in between. Germline V lookup: CDR1 LGHNA, CDR2 YSLEER. This CDR3 has 14 residues.

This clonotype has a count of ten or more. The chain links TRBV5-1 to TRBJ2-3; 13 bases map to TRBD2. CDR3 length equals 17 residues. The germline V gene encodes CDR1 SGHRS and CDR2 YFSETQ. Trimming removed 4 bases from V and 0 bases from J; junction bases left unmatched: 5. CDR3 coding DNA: TGCGCCAGCAGCGGGCAGACTAGCGGGAGGAGCACAGATACGCAGTATTTT. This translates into CASSGQTSGRSTDTQYF.

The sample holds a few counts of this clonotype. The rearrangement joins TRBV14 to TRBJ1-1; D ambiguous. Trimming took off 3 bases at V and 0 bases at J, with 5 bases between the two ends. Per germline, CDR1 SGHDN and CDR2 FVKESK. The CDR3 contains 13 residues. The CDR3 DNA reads TGTGCCAGCAGCCATTATTTGAACACTGAAGCTTTCTTT. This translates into CASSHYLNTEAFF.

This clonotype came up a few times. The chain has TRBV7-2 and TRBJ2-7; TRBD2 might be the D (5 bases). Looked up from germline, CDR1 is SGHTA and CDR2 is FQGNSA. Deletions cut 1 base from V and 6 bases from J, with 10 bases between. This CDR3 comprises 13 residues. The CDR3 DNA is TGTGCCAGCAGCTTAGGACGGGGTGGCGAGCAGTACTTC. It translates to CASSLGRGGEQYF.